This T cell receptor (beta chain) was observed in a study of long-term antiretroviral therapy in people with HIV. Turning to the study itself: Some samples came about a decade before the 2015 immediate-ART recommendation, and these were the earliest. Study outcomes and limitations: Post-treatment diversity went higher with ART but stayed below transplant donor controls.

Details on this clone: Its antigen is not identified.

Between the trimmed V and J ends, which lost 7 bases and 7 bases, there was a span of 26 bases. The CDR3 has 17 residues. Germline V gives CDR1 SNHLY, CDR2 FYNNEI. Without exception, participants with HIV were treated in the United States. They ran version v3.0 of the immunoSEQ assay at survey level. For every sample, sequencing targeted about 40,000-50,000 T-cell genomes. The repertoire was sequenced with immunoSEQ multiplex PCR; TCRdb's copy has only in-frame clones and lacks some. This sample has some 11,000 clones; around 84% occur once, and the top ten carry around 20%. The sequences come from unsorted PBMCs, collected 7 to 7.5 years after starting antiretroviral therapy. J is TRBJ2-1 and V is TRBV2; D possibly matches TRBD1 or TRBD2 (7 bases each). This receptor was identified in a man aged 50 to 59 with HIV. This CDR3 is CASTGGGPQTIPNEQFF. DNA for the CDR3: TGTGCCAGCACAGGGGGGGGCCCCCAAACAATACCAAATGAGCAGTTCTTC.